The 20 T cell receptor beta chains presented below share a single source sample, sequenced in a study of regulatory T cells in long-lasting Graves disease. For TCR beta, libraries came from iRepertoire HTBI primers and Arm-PCR of CDR3 regions. TCRdb analysed the multiplex PCR reads with MiXCR anew, one entry per CDR3 protein. The sample shows about 620,000 distinct CDR3 sequences, about 15% of them seen only once. The time point: newly diagnosed GD, antithyroid drugs for less than 3 months. There was RNA extracted from PBMCs, and the TCR library was made from it. In addition, the sample was reused for a study of T cells in Graves' hyperthyroidism and ophthalmopathy.

Sequenced material: peripheral blood mononuclear cells (PBMCs), taken at new diagnosis, from a patient treated with antithyroid drugs. Receptors were obtained from a woman in her thirties with Graves disease.

V and J are TRBV20-1 and TRBJ2-1, with TRBD1 matching over 7 bases. V gave up 4 bases and J gave up 2 bases; unmatched junction bases: 8. Germline CDR1 reads DFQATT; CDR2 reads SNEGSKA (reference sequence). The CDR3 length is 15 residues. The CDR3 region is CSATTDRAPYNEQFF. The CDR3 region has the DNA TGCAGTGCTACCACTGACAGGGCACCCTACAATGAGCAGTTCTTC.

This rearrangement joins TRBV10-3 to TRBJ2-7; TRBD2 aligns across 8 bases. Germline-derived CDR1 and CDR2 are ENHRY and SYGVKD. The length of the CDR3 is 14 residues. V gave up 2 bases and J gave up 6 bases; unmatched junction bases: 6. CDR3 protein: CAISEREGLVEQYF. In DNA form, the CDR3 reads TGTGCCATCAGTGAGCGGGAGGGCCTGGTCGAGCAGTACTTC.

The V call is TRBV2, the J call TRBJ1-1; D might be TRBD1 (6 bases). V was pared by 7 bases and J by 6 bases, with 15 bases between. Germline CDR1 and CDR2: SNHLY and FYNNEI. The CDR3 spans 13 residues. CDR3 region: CASIPGDGPEAFF. In DNA, the CDR3 is TGTGCCAGCATTCCAGGGGATGGTCCTGAAGCTTTCTTT.

V usage is TRBV5-1 and J usage is TRBJ2-3; D is perhaps TRBD2 (5 bases). The CDR3 sequence is 16 residues long. Germline-derived CDR1 and CDR2 are SGHRS and YFSETQ. V lost 2 bases and J 2 bases, leaving 15 bases between the germline ends. The CDR3 sequence is CASSLEAIGITDTQYF. The CDR3 DNA reads as TGCGCCAGCAGCTTAGAGGCCATCGGGATCACAGATACGCAGTATTTT. The entire variable domain, with the rest obtained from reference TRBV5-1 and TRBJ2-3, is as follows: KAGVTQTPRYLIKTRGQQVTLSCSPISGHRSVSWYQQTPGQGLQFLFEYFSETQRNKGNFPGRFSGRQFSNSRSEMNVSTLELGDSALYLCASSLEAIGITDTQYFGPGTRLTVL.

This clonotype was observed once. This CDR3 fails to terminate in the conserved phenylalanine or tryptophan, so it likely reflects a read error. No DNA is shown, since the ends of the CDR3 on it are uncertain; the CDR3 is the one TCRdb lists. The CDR3 loop reads CASSVGPR. The V and J genes are TRBV10-1 and TRBJ2-7; TRBD1, the table's D call, lacks a check against the DNA. The CDR3 adds up to 8 amino acids, both ends counted. Germline V gives CDR1 WNHNN, CDR2 SYGVQD (reference sequence).

Many counts were recorded for this clonotype. The CDR3, as DNA: TGTGCCAGCAGTGAAATACCGACCCTCTACAGGGGCGTTGGGCAGCCCCAGCATTTT. Translated, it gives CASSEIPTLYRGVGQPQHF. The chain combines TRBV25-1 with TRBJ1-5; 7 positions agree with TRBD1. The CDR3 sequence is 19 residues long. J lost 7 bases, V lost 2 bases, and 20 bases had no gene match. Germline V gene data show CDR1 as MGHDK and CDR2 as SYGVNS.

This clonotype was seen ten or more times. The chain combines TRBV6-1 with TRBJ1-2, with a possible D match to TRBD1 (6 bases). Germline CDR1 MNHNS, CDR2 SASEGT. The germline V and J ends were trimmed by 8 bases and 7 bases, with 11 bases remaining between them. CDR3 length: 11 amino acids. The DNA for the CDR3 is TGTGCCAGCGGGGAGGGGGGTGGCTACACCTTC. Amino acids: CASGEGGGYTF.

The gene calls are TRBV28 and TRBJ1-1; maybe TRBD1 (6 bases). Trimming left V 6 bases short and J 4 bases short, with 12 bases between. This CDR3 comprises 13 residues. Germline V gene data show CDR1 as MDHEN and CDR2 as SYDVKM. The CDR3 nucleotides are TGTGCCAGCAGAGGGGGGGGGGCCACTGAAGCTTTCTTT. Protein product: CASRGGGATEAFF. Looking up the rest from reference TRBV28 and TRBJ1-1 gives the full variable domain: DVKVTQSSRYLVKRTGEKVFLECVQDMDHENMFWYRQDPGLGLRLIYFSYDVKMKEKGDIPEGYSVSREKKERFSLILESASTNQTSMYLCASRGGGATEAFFGQGTRLTVV.

V usage is TRBV20-1 and J usage is TRBJ2-7; 7 bases fit TRBD2. The CDR3 contains 12 residues. Trimming removed 3 bases from V and 1 base from J; junction bases left unmatched: 0. Germline lookup yields CDR1 DFQATT and CDR2 SNEGSKA (reference sequence). In DNA, the CDR3 is TGCAGTGCTAGGCGGGGGTCCTACGAGCAGTACTTC. As protein: CSARRGSYEQYF.

The chain combines TRBV7-9 with TRBJ2-7; D unresolved. V was shortened by 11 bases and J by 5 bases, with 13 bases between the two germline ends. Germline V gene sequence: CDR1 SEHNR, CDR2 FQNEAQ (reference sequence). This CDR3 has 11 amino acids. DNA for the CDR3: TGTGCCTCCTCGGGCAGTAACGAGCAGTACTTC. Residues: CASSGSNEQYF.

The rearrangement joins TRBV15 to TRBJ2-2; D ambiguous. V lost 2 bases and J 6 bases, leaving 13 bases between the germline ends. This CDR3 contains 15 residues. Germline values: CDR1 LNHNV, CDR2 YYDKDF (reference sequence). The chain's CDR3 is CATSRITQRAGELFF. CDR3 nucleotide sequence: TGTGCCACCAGCAGAATCACACAAAGGGCCGGGGAGCTGTTTTTT.

This clonotype was seen many times. CDR3 coding DNA: TGTGCCAGCCAGACTAGCCCGAACACCGGGGAGCTGTTTTTT. It translates to CASQTSPNTGELFF. This chain connects TRBV27 to TRBJ2-2; 7 bases map to TRBD2. Trimming took 8 bases from V and 0 from J; bases not matched to a gene: 3. The CDR3 is 14 amino acids. Germline-derived CDR1 and CDR2 are MNHEY and SMNVEV (reference sequence).

The J gene is TRBJ1-3, the V gene TRBV3-1; D call uncertain. The CDR3 is 13 amino acids. CDR1 and CDR2 from the germline V gene are LGHDT and YNNKEL (reference sequence). The V end lost 5 bases, the J end lost 2 bases, and 7 bases lay between the germline ends. The CDR3 loop is CASSSPAGNTIYF. CDR3 nucleotides: TGTGCCAGCAGCTCCCCAGCTGGAAACACCATATATTTT.

This chain links TRBV27 with TRBJ2-7, with 7 bases aligning to TRBD2. The CDR3 runs to 14 residues. Germline trimming cut 5 bases from V and 3 bases from J; bases unmatched to any gene: 7. Germline loops: CDR1 MNHEY, CDR2 SMNVEV (reference sequence). The CDR3 is CASSPLSGGYEQYF. The CDR3 DNA reads as TGTGCCAGCAGTCCTCTTTCGGGGGGCTACGAGCAGTACTTC.

This clonotype was detected ten times or more. The chain recombines TRBV6-1 with TRBJ1-5; 7 bases are a match to TRBD1. The CDR3 extends over 13 amino acids. The germline CDR1 and CDR2 sequences are MNHNS and SASEGT. Trimming cost V 4 bases and J 6 bases; bases outside gene matches: 3. The CDR3 reads CASSVTGTQPQHF. CDR3 nucleotide sequence: TGTGCCAGCAGTGTGACAGGGACTCAGCCCCAGCATTTT.

This clonotype has more than one count but fewer than ten. The rearrangement joins TRBV3-1 to TRBJ2-5; unclear D gene. Germline V lookup: CDR1 LGHDT, CDR2 YNNKEL (reference sequence). The CDR3 sequence is 15 residues long. V was trimmed by 2 bases and J by 5 bases, leaving 15 bases between them. In DNA, the CDR3 is TGTGCCAGCAGCCAATTCATACCTGGTGGGGAGACCCAGTACTTC. Amino acid sequence: CASSQFIPGGETQYF.

This clonotype has more than one count but fewer than ten. This sequence joins TRBV7-6 and TRBJ1-2; no firm D call. Deletions cut 5 bases from V and 5 bases from J, with 18 bases between. The length of the CDR3 is 15 residues. Germline CDR1 reads SGHVS; CDR2 reads FNYEAQ. CDR3 loop: CASSPRLDGSYGYTF. The CDR3 region has the DNA TGTGCCAGCAGCCCGCGGCTTGACGGATCTTATGGCTACACCTTC. Supplemented by reference TRBV7-6 and TRBJ1-2, the full variable domain reads GAGVSQSPRYKVTKRGQDVALRCDPISGHVSLYWYRQALGQGPEFLTYFNYEAQQDKSGLPNDRFSAERPEGSISTLTIQRTEQRDSAMYRCASSPRLDGSYGYTFGSGTRLTVV.

This clonotype was observed at least ten times. The V call is TRBV7-2, the J call TRBJ1-5; D gene unclear. V lost 2 bases, J lost 2 bases, and 10 bases lay in between. The V gene's germline CDR1 is SGHTA and CDR2 FQGNSA. This CDR3 has 15 amino acids. CDR3: CASSLSSSGNQPQHF. DNA for the CDR3: TGTGCCAGCAGCTTATCTTCGTCCGGCAATCAGCCCCAGCATTTT.

The V call is TRBV15, the J call TRBJ2-1; maybe TRBD1 (7 bases). V lost 1 base, J lost 4 bases, and 17 bases lay in between. The CDR3 is made up of 17 amino acids. The germline V gene has CDR1 LNHNV and CDR2 YYDKDF (reference sequence). CDR3 loop: CATSRGTGDSGYNEQFF. The DNA of the CDR3 is TGTGCCACCAGCAGAGGTACGGGGGACAGTGGATACAATGAGCAGTTCTTC.

The sample holds many counts of this clonotype. The chain is built from TRBV18 and TRBJ2-1, with a possible D match to TRBD1 (6 bases). The V gene lost 1 base and the J gene lost 12 bases, with 16 bases spanning the gap. CDR3 length equals 14 residues. In germline, CDR1 is KGHSH, CDR2 LQKENI. The CDR3 protein is CASSPRTGSEVQFF. Here the CDR3 DNA reads TGTGCCAGCTCACCACGAACAGGGTCTGAGGTGCAGTTCTTC.